This TCR beta chain was captured in a study of shared clonotypes between healthy human individuals. This clone is a singleton in its sample. What it binds is not known. This same CDR3 is encoded by further DNA sequences in the sample. Using immunoSEQ multiplex PCR, the repertoire was profiled, and TCRdb retains in-frame clones only, with some absent. The table includes over a million clones, around 78% detected once. Findings of the study overall: The study found about 5% of naive CD4 clonotypes shared across a few donors. Estimated richness values were generally larger in naive subsets than in memory subsets. Only blood was sampled; tissue repertoires likely differ.

CDR1 SNHLY and CDR2 FYNNEI come from the germline V gene. V shed 8 bases and J shed 1 base, with 9 bases lying between them. The CDR3 is 14 amino acids. Negatively enriched CD4+ T cells were divided by CD45RA into naive and memory. The chain links TRBV2 to TRBJ2-6; D possibly corresponds to TRBD1 (6 bases). This clonotype originated in a man aged 18-30 years in good health. Some clones in this sample may be carry-over from other donors' samples. The sample was memory CD4+ T cells from PBMCs. Regarding subset: CD45RA-negative fraction. CDR3 amino acids: CASRTGSGANVLTF. Written as DNA, the CDR3 is TGTGCCAGCCGAACAGGGTCTGGGGCCAACGTCCTGACTTTC.